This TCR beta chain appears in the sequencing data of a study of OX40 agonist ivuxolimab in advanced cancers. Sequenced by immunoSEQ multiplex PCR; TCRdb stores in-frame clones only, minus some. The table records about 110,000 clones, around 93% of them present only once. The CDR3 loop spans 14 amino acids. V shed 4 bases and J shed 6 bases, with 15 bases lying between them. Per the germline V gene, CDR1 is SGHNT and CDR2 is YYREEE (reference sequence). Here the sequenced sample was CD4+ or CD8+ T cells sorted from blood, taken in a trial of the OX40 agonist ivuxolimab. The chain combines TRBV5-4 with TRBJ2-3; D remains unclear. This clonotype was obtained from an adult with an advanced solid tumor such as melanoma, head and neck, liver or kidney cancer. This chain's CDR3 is CASSPDSVFDTQYF. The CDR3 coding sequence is TGTGCCAGCAGCCCCGACTCGGTTTTTGATACGCAGTATTTT.